The 16 T cell receptor beta chains below come from one sample, sequenced in a study of regulatory T cells in long-lasting Graves disease. Stated time point: newly diagnosed GD, antithyroid drugs for less than 3 months. Following extraction of RNA from PBMCs, that RNA was used to make the TCR library. Relying on iRepertoire HTBI primers and Arm-PCR of CDR3 regions, the team built TCR beta libraries. TCRdb processed the multiplex PCR reads anew with MiXCR; each CDR3 protein has one entry. This table has 580,000 or so distinct CDR3 sequences, about 16% appearing once. The sample was also reused in another study, on T cells in Graves' hyperthyroidism and ophthalmopathy.

The specimen comprised peripheral blood mononuclear cells (PBMCs), sampled at new diagnosis, from a patient treated with antithyroid drugs. Receptors were obtained from a man between 18 and 35 years old with Graves disease.

The rearrangement uses TRBV13 and TRBJ2-1; 12 bases are shared with TRBD2. This CDR3 comprises 15 residues. Germline assignment: CDR1 PRHDT and CDR2 FYEKMQ (reference sequence). V trimming: 5 bases; J trimming: 7 bases; junction bases outside the gene matches: 6. The CDR3 DNA is TGTGCCAGCAGCCTGACTAGCGGGAGTATTAATGAGCAGTTCTTC. Its protein is CASSLTSGSINEQFF.

The gene calls are TRBV12-3 or TRBV12-4 and TRBJ1-5, with D perhaps TRBD1 (5 bases). Trimming removed 6 bases at V and 8 bases at J, with 17 bases between. This CDR3 is built from 14 residues. The CDR3 here is CASSLGQSGEPQHF. DNA for the CDR3: TGTGCCAGCAGCTTGGGGCAATCGGGGGAGCCCCAGCATTTT.

This clonotype was seen repeatedly, ten times or more. The chain joins TRBV7-2 to TRBJ2-7, with TRBD2 as a possible D gene (6 bases). Germline loops: CDR1 SGHTA, CDR2 FQGNSA. The CDR3 is 15 amino acids. The ends were cut back, 2 bases at V and 3 bases at J, with 14 bases in the middle. CDR3 loop: CASSLRFQGGYEQYF. The CDR3 nucleotides read TGTGCCAGCAGCTTAAGGTTTCAGGGAGGCTACGAGCAGTACTTC. The full variable domain, rest sourced from reference TRBV7-2 and TRBJ2-7, is GAGVSQSPSNKVTEKGKDVELRCDPISGHTALYWYRQSLGQGLEFLIYFQGNSAPDKSGLPSDRFSAERTGGSVSTLTIQRTQQEDSAVYLCASSLRFQGGYEQYFGPGTRLTVT.

In this sample, this clonotype turned up many times. This chain links TRBV6-5 with TRBJ2-7, with 8 bases lining up with TRBD1. V trimming: 0 bases; J trimming: 3 bases; junction bases outside the gene matches: 4. Germline V CDR1 and CDR2: MNHEY, SVGAGI. CDR3 length: 15 amino acids. CDR3 sequence: CASSYSRTGNYEQYF. CDR3 DNA sequence: TGTGCCAGCAGTTACTCCCGGACAGGGAACTACGAGCAGTACTTC.

This chain joins TRBV5-6 and TRBJ2-4, with D possibly being TRBD2 (6 bases). V lost 2 bases, J lost 8 bases, and 17 bases lay in between. This CDR3 region has 15 residues. Germline lookup yields CDR1 SGHDT and CDR2 YYEEEE. For the CDR3, the DNA is TGTGCCAGCAGCTTCCCAGTTGGAGGGGAGGACATTCAGTACTTC. Translating gives CASSFPVGGEDIQYF.

This clonotype appeared many times. The chain is built from TRBV6-5 and TRBJ1-5, with 7 nucleotides matching TRBD1. The V gene's germline CDR1 is MNHEY and CDR2 SVGAGI. The CDR3 covers 14 residues. J gave up 4 bases and V 0 bases, and 0 bases lay outside the gene matches. The CDR3 spells CASSYSTGNQPQHF. As DNA, the CDR3 is TGTGCCAGCAGTTACTCGACAGGGAATCAGCCCCAGCATTTT.

This clonotype was detected ten times or more. V usage is TRBV10-3 and J usage is TRBJ1-6; D is uncertain. The CDR3 sequence is 14 residues long. V dropped 2 bases and J dropped 7 bases, with 9 bases sitting between them. CDR1 and CDR2 (germline): ENHRY, SYGVKD. The CDR3 loop reads CAISEEGGNSPLHF. CDR3 DNA sequence: TGTGCCATCAGTGAGGAGGGCGGAAATTCACCCCTCCACTTT.

The chain uses TRBV20-1 and TRBJ1-5; TRBD1 agrees at 10 bases. The germline gives CDR1 DFQATT, CDR2 SNEGSKA (reference sequence). CDR3 length: 13 residues. J lost 7 bases, V lost 6 bases, and 6 bases had no gene match. CDR3 sequence reads: CSALDRGDQPQHF. The DNA for the CDR3 is TGCAGTGCCCTGGACAGGGGGGACCAGCCCCAGCATTTT.

The rearrangement links TRBV5-1 to TRBJ2-5; 9 bases agree with TRBD2. The CDR3 spans 16 residues. Looked up from germline, CDR1 is SGHRS and CDR2 is YFSETQ. Trimming removed 3 bases from V and 5 bases from J; junction bases left unmatched: 11. CDR3 coding DNA: TGCGCCAGCAGCTCTTCGGGGAGCGGGAGGTACGAGACCCAGTACTTC. The encoded protein is CASSSSGSGRYETQYF. Complete variable domain (other parts from reference TRBV5-1 and TRBJ2-5): KAGVTQTPRYLIKTRGQQVTLSCSPISGHRSVSWYQQTPGQGLQFLFEYFSETQRNKGNFPGRFSGRQFSNSRSEMNVSTLELGDSALYLCASSSSGSGRYETQYFGPGTRLLVL.

This clonotype was observed at least ten times. The chain combines TRBV12-3 or TRBV12-4 with TRBJ1-2; D uncertain. The CDR3 contains 13 residues. V lost 2 bases, J lost 8 bases, and 12 bases lay in between. The CDR3 nucleotides read TGTGCCAGCAGTTTATTTATGTCAGGAGGCTACACCTTC. It yields the protein CASSLFMSGGYTF.

The genes are TRBV20-1 and TRBJ1-5; 9 bases are shared with TRBD1. The V gene end was trimmed by 1 base and the J gene end by 5 bases; junction bases not matched to a gene: 3. This CDR3 is 14 amino acids long. Per the germline V gene, CDR1 is DFQATT and CDR2 is SNEGSKA (reference sequence). CDR3 region: CSARVGTGYQPQHF. The CDR3 DNA is TGCAGTGCTAGAGTCGGGACAGGGTATCAGCCCCAGCATTTT.

V and J are TRBV20-1 and TRBJ2-6; D uncertain. The ends were cut back, 3 bases at V and 2 bases at J, with 11 bases in the middle. This CDR3 comprises 15 residues. Germline CDR1 DFQATT, CDR2 SNEGSKA (reference sequence). The DNA for the CDR3 is TGCAGTGCTAGTAATTCCGGAACTGGGGCCAACGTCCTGACTTTC. It encodes CSASNSGTGANVLTF.

V and J are TRBV11-2 and TRBJ2-2; D may be TRBD1 (5 bases). CDR1 and CDR2 from the germline V gene are SGHAT and FQNNGV. The ends were cut back, 2 bases at V and 5 bases at J, with 9 bases in the middle. The CDR3 is made up of 14 amino acids. The CDR3 nucleotides read TGTGCCAGCAGCTTACAGGGTCTAACCGGGGAGCTGTTTTTT. Translated, it gives CASSLQGLTGELFF.

This clonotype was recorded at least ten times. This chain joins TRBV13 and TRBJ1-5; D is uncertain. Germline V gene sequence: CDR1 PRHDT, CDR2 FYEKMQ (reference sequence). Between the trimmed V and J ends, which lost 5 bases and 6 bases, there was a span of 8 bases. The CDR3 consists of 12 residues. Written as DNA, the CDR3 is TGTGCCAGCAGCGCCGGAGGTCAGCCCCAGCATTTT. This gives the protein CASSAGGQPQHF.

This clonotype was counted a few times. This chain connects TRBV15 to TRBJ2-2, with 9 bases lining up with TRBD2. CDR1 is LNHNV and CDR2 is YYDKDF in the germline V gene (reference sequence). This CDR3 is 15 amino acids long. V gave up 5 bases and J gave up 4 bases; unmatched junction bases: 5. The CDR3 loop is CATSRREGVTGELFF. CDR3 coding DNA: TGTGCCACCAGCCGGCGGGAGGGGGTCACCGGGGAGCTGTTTTTT.

DNA for the CDR3: TGTGCCAGCAGTTTAGAGGGCCCGGACACCGGGGAGCTGTTTTTT. Protein product: CASSLEGPDTGELFF. The chain couples TRBV27 to TRBJ2-2; D might be TRBD2 (5 bases). Deletions cut 2 bases from V and 3 bases from J, with 10 bases between. There are 15 residues in the CDR3. Germline lookup yields CDR1 MNHEY and CDR2 SMNVEV (reference sequence).